A selection of T cell receptor beta chains follows, all from one sample in a study of T-cell reconstitution after alpha-beta-depleted transplantation in children. TCRdb fed the PCR reads into MiXCR, producing one record per CDR3 protein. The data show approximately 510,000 distinct CDR3 sequences, about 16% seen once. The specimen was PBMCs from the stem cell graft donor, collected from the stem cell graft. The receptors shown here come from a human donor who donated a stem cell graft to a child with acute lymphoblastic leukemia. Each CDR3 is given with its conserved first and last residue. Fields, in order: clone size, D gene, V gene, J gene, CDR3 protein, CDR3 DNA. D genes are given only for firm matches. Clone size is shown for a subset of rows, as once, few, many or a class of expanded clone.

few	.	TRBV6-1	TRBJ2-3	CASSSGTLSVDTQYF	TGTGCCAGCAGTAGTGGGACCCTGAGCGTGGATACGCAGTATTTT
few	.	TRBV6-5	TRBJ1-2	CASARGGDGYTF	TGTGCCAGCGCCCGGGGGGGAGATGGCTACACCTTC
.	TRBD2	TRBV4-1	TRBJ2-5	CASNQLGLAGTQYF	TGCGCCAGCAACCAATTGGGACTAGCGGGGACCCAGTACTTC
many	.	TRBV5-1	TRBJ2-5	CASSLALAEETQYF	TGCGCCAGCAGCTTGGCCTTGGCGGAAGAGACCCAGTACTTC
few	.	TRBV10-2	TRBJ2-7	CASSHPQGSSAHYEQYF	TGCGCCAGCAGCCACCCTCAAGGCTCTAGCGCGCACTACGAGCAGTACTTC
few	TRBD1	TRBV6-5	TRBJ1-4	CASSLDREDEKLFF	TGTGCCAGCAGTCTCGACAGGGAGGATGAAAAACTGTTTTTT
.	.	TRBV5-1	TRBJ2-2	CASSRDGFTGTGELFF	TGCGCCAGCAGCCGGGACGGATTTACCGGCACCGGGGAGCTGTTTTTT
.	.	TRBV7-9	TRBJ2-1	CASPGVTEKARGQFF	TGTGCCAGCCCCGGGGTTACAGAGAAGGCCAGGGGTCAGTTCTTC
few	.	TRBV29-1	TRBJ2-1	CSSRYYNEQFF	TGCAGCTCCCGGTATTACAATGAGCAGTTCTTC
few	.	TRBV15	TRBJ2-6	CATSRDGNPGANVLTF	TGTGCCACCAGCAGAGACGGGAATCCGGGGGCCAACGTCCTGACTTTC
.	.	TRBV7-2	TRBJ1-2	CASSLWLGGYTF	TGTGCCAGCAGCTTATGGTTGGGAGGCTACACCTTC